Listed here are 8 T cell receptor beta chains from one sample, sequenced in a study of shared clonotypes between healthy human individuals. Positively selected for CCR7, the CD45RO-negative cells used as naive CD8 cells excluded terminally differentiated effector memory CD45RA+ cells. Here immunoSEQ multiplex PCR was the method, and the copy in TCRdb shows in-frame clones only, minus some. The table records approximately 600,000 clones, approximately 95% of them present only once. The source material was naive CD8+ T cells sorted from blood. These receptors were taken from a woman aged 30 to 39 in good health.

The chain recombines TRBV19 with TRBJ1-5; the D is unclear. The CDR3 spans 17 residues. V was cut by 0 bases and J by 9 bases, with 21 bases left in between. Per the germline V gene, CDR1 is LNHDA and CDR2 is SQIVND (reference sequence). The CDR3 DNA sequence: TGTGCCAGTAGTATAGATATTGGGTGGCAGGCCCCAGGGCCCCAGCATTTT. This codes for CASSIDIGWQAPGPQHF.

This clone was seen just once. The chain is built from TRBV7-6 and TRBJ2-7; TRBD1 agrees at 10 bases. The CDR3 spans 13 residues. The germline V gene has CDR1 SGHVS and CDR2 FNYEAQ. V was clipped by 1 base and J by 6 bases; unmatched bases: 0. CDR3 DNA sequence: TGTGCCAGCAGCTTAGGGACAGGGGGCGAGCAGTACTTC. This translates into CASSLGTGGEQYF. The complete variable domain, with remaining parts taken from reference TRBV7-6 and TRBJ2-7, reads GAGVSQSPRYKVTKRGQDVALRCDPISGHVSLYWYRQALGQGPEFLTYFNYEAQQDKSGLPNDRFSAERPEGSISTLTIQRTEQRDSAMYRCASSLGTGGEQYFGPGTRLTVT.

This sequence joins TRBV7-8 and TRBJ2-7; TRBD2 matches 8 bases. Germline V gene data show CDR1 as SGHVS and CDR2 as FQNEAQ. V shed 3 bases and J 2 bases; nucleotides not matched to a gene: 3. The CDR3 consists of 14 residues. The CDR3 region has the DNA TGTGCCAGCAGCTTCAGCGGGGGCCCCTACGAGCAGTACTTC. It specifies CASSFSGGPYEQYF.

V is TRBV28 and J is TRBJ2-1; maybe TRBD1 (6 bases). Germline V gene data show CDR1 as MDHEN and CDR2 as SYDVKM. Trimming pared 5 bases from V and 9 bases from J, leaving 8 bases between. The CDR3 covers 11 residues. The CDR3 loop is CASSTGTEQFF. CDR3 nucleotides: TGTGCCAGCAGTACAGGGACTGAGCAGTTCTTC. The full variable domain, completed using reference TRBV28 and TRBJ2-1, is DVKVTQSSRYLVKRTGEKVFLECVQDMDHENMFWYRQDPGLGLRLIYFSYDVKMKEKGDIPEGYSVSREKKERFSLILESASTNQTSMYLCASSTGTEQFFGPGTRLTVL.

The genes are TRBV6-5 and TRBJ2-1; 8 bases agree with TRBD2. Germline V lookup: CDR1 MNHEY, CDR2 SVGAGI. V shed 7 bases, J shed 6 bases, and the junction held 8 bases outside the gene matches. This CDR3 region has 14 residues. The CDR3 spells CASTPAGAFNEQFF. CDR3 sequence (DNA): TGTGCCAGCACGCCAGCGGGAGCTTTCAATGAGCAGTTCTTC.

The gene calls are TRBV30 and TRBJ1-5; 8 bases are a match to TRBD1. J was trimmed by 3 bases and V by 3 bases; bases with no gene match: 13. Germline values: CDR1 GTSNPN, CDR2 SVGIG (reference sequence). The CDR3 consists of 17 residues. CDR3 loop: CAWRTKDGDRNNQPQHF. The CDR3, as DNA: TGTGCCTGGAGAACCAAGGATGGGGACAGGAACAATCAGCCCCAGCATTTT.

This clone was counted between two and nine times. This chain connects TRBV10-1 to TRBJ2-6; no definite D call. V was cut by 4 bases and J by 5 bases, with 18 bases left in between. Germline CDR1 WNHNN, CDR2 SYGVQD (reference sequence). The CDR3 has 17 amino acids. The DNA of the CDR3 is TGCGCCAGCAGTGTTTATATCGCACAAAGTCGGGCCAACGTCCTGACTTTC. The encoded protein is CASSVYIAQSRANVLTF.

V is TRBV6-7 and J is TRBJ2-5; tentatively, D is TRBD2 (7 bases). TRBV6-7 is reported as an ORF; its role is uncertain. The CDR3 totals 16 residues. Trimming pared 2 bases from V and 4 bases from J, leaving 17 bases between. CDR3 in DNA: TGTGCCAGCAGTTACGGGGAGGGGGGGCCCCCAGAGACCCAGTACTTC. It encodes CASSYGEGGPPETQYF.